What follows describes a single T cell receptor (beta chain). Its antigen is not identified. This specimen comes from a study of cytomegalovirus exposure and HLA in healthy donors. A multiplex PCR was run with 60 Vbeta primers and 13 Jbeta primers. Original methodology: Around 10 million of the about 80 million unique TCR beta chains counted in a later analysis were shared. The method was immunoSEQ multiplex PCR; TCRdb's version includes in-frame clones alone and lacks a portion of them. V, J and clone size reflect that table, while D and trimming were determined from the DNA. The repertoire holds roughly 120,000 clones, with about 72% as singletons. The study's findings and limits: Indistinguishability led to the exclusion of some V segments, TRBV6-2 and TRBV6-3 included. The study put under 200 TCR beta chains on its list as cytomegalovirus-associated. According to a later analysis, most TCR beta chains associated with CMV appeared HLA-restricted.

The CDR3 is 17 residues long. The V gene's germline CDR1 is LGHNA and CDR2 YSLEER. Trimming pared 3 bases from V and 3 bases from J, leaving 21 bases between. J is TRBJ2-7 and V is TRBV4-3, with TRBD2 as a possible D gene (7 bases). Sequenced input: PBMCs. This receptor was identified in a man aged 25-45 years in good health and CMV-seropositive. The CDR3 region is CASSHRGGQGTNYEQYF. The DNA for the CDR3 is TGCGCCAGCAGCCACCGAGGGGGGCAGGGGACTAACTACGAGCAGTACTTC.